The present entry profiles one T cell receptor beta chain with its context. Other DNA sequences in this sample translate to the same CDR3. Data came from immunoSEQ multiplex PCR; TCRdb stores just in-frame clones and leaves some out. The table includes some 490,000 clones, more than 85% detected once. The data derive from a study of blood T cell repertoires in COVID-19. This clonotype was obtained from a woman between 55 and 75 years old who had recovered from COVID-19. The sequencing sample was made of PBMCs or T cells enriched from blood (not recorded which).

The CDR3 sequence is CASSLAGDTQYF. The CDR3 nucleotides are TGCGCCAGCAGCTTGGCCGGAGATACGCAGTATTTT. The chain uses TRBV5-1 and TRBJ2-3; D unresolved. The germline CDR1 and CDR2 sequences are SGHRS and YFSETQ. Between the trimmed V and J ends, which lost 0 bases and 5 bases, there was a span of 4 bases. CDR3 length: 12 amino acids.